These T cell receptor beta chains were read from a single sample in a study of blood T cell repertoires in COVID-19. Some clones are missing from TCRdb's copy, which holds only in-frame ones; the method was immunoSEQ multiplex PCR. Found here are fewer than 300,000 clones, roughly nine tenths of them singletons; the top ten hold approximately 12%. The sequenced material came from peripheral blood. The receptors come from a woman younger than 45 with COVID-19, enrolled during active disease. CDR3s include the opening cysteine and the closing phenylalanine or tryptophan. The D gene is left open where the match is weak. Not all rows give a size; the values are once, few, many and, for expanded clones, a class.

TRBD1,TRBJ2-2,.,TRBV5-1,TGCGCCAGCAGCTTGGAGGTGGCCAGGGGGTTTGGGCTCGACACCGGGGAGCTGTTTTTT,CASSLEVARGFGLDTGELFF
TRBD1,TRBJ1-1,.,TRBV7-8,TGTGCCAGCAGCGCTCCAGCGACAGGGCTAGCCTCTGAAGCTTTCTTT,CASSAPATGLASEAFF
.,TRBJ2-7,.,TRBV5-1,TGCGCCAGCAGCTTGAGGTCCGCGGGGGAGCAGTACTTC,CASSLRSAGEQYF
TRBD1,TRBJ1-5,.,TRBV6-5,TGTGCCAGCGGAGGGACAGGCAGCAATCAGCCCCAGCATTTT,CASGGTGSNQPQHF
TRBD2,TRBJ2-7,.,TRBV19,TGTGCCAGCACCGGGACTAGCAGGTCATTCGAGCAGTACTTC,CASTGTSRSFEQYF
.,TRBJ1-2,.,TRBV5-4,TGTGCCAGCAGCCAGGTCCTACAGGGCTATGGCTACACCTTC,CASSQVLQGYGYTF
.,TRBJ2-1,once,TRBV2,TGTGCCAGCAGTTCCTACCGAGCGTTCTTC,CASSSYRAFF
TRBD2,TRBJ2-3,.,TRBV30,TGTGCCTGGAGTAGGCTAGCGGGGGGGACAGATACGCAGTATTTT,CAWSRLAGGTDTQYF
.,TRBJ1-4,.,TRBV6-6,TGTGCCAGCGGTGGGAGGGCCCGTCTCTGGGAAAAACTGTTTTTT,CASGGRARLWEKLFF
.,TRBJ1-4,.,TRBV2,TGTGCCAGCAGGGACAGTAATGAAAAACTGTTTTTT,CASRDSNEKLFF
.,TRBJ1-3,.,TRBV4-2,TGTGCCAGCAGCCAGCGGGTGGGTGGAAACACCATATATTTT,CASSQRVGGNTIYF
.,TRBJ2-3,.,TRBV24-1,TGTGCCACCAGTGATTTCCCTGGGGGAGCGGGCATCCGCACAGATACGCAGTATTTT,CATSDFPGGAGIRTDTQYF
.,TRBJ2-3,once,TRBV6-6,TGTGCCAGCAGTTACTCCGAGGATACGCAGTATTTT,CASSYSEDTQYF
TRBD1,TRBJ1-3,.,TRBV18,TGTGCCAGCTCAACACTACCAACAGGGGTCGGAAACACCATATATTTT,CASSTLPTGVGNTIYF
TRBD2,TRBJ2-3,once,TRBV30,TGTGCCTGGAACGCCCCAGCGGGGGCCCGGGGTACGCAGTATTTT,CAWNAPAGARGTQYF
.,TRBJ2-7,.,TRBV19,TGTGCCAGTAGAATCTCTCGGGCGGGGACCTCCTACGAGCAGTACTTC,CASRISRAGTSYEQYF
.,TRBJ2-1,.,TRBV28,TGTGCCATCTACACCGGGCAGGGCAACAATGAGCAGTTCTTC,CAIYTGQGNNEQFF
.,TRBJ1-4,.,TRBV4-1,TGCGCCAGCAGCCAAGAAATCGCAGGACAGCCGCGGGAAAAACTGTTTTTT,CASSQEIAGQPREKLFF
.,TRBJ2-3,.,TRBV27,TGTGCCAGCAGTTTTAGGAGCGGGCTAACAGATACGCAGTATTTT,CASSFRSGLTDTQYF
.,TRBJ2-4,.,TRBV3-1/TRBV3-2,TGTGCCAGCAGCCAAGCTAACATTCAGTACTTC,CASSQANIQYF
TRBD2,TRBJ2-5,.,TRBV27,TGTGCCAGCAGTCCGGGACTAGCGTTGGAGGGGGAGACCCAGTACTTC,CASSPGLALEGETQYF
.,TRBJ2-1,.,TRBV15,TGTGCCACCAGCAGAGGGGCGGACAGTAACGATTTCGATGAGCAGTTCTTC,CATSRGADSNDFDEQFF
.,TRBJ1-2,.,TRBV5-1,TGCGCCAGCAGTATTCGACAGATGGATGGCTACACCTTC,CASSIRQMDGYTF
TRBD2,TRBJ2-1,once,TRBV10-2,TGCGCCAGCAGGTTGGTAGCGGGGGACTATGAGCAGTTCTTC,CASRLVAGDYEQFF
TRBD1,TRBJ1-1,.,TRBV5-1,TGCGCCAGCAGGCCGGGACAGGGGAACACTGAAGCTTTCTTT,CASRPGQGNTEAFF
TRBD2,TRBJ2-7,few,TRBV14,TGTGCCAGCAGTTCAGTAGCGGGGAGTTCCTACGAGCAGTACTTC,CASSSVAGSSYEQYF
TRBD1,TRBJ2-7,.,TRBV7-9,TGTGCCAGCAGCCCATCGAAGACTAAGGACAGGACGGACTACGAGCAGTACTTC,CASSPSKTKDRTDYEQYF
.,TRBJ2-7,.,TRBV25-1,TGTGCCAGCAGGCCCTTCGGGGGTACGAGCGAGCAGTACTTC,CASRPFGGTSEQYF
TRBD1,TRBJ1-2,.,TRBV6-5,TGTGCCAGCAGTTACGGACAGGGGCGAGTAGGCGGCTACACCTTC,CASSYGQGRVGGYTF
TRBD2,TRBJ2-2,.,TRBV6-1,TGTGCCAGCAGTGGGCACGGGGGGGGCTACACCGGGGAGCTGTTTTTT,CASSGHGGGYTGELFF
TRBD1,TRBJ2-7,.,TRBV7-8,TGTGCCAGCAGCTCTGCCGGGACAGTTTTCTCCGAGCAGTACTTC,CASSSAGTVFSEQYF
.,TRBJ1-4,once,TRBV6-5,TGTGCCAGCAGCTCCGGGTGGGAGACTGGTGAAAAACTGTTTTTT,CASSSGWETGEKLFF
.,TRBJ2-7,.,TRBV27,TGTGCCAGCAAGACCTCTCAGGGGACCTACGAGCAGTACTTC,CASKTSQGTYEQYF
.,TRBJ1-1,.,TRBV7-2,TGTGCCAGCAGCTTAGACTTTAGTGGGAACACTGAAGCTTTCTTT,CASSLDFSGNTEAFF
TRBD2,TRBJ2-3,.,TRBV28,TGTGCCAGCAGTTCCGGGGGGGCCGAAGATACGCAGTATTTT,CASSSGGAEDTQYF
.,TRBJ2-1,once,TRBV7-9,TGTGCCAGCAGCTTAGCGGCAGGCCCCGACAATGAGCAGTTCTTC,CASSLAAGPDNEQFF
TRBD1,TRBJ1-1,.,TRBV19,TGTGCCAGTTTAAAGCGAGGGGGCAAGAGGAAGGCTTTCTTT,CASLKRGGKRKAFF
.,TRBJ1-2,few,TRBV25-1,TGTGCCAGCACCAAGGCGGGGCTCCATGGCTACACCTTC,CASTKAGLHGYTF
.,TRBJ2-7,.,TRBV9,TGTGCCAGCAGCGCTCTAGGGGCAAGCTCCTACGAGCAGTACTTC,CASSALGASSYEQYF
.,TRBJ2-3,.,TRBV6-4,TGTGCCAGCAGTGACAGCAAGAGCACAGATACGCAGTATTTT,CASSDSKSTDTQYF
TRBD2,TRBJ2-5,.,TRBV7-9,TGTGCCAGCAGCCCCCAAGGGGCGGGGGTGCAAGAGACCCAGTACTTC,CASSPQGAGVQETQYF
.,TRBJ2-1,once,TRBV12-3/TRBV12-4,TGTGCCAGCAGTACGCCTATCTACAATGAGCAGTTCTTC,CASSTPIYNEQFF
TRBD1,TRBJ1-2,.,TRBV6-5,TGTGCCAGCAGTTACTCGGCCAGGGGGCGAGGTGGCTACACCTTC,CASSYSARGRGGYTF
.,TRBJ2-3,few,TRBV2,TGTGCCAGCAGTGGGGCCCTAGAGGGTCCTACGCAGTATTTT,CASSGALEGPTQYF
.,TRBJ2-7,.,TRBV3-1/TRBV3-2,TGTGCCAGCAGCCCCGGCGGCGGCCCATCTTCCTACGAGCAGTACTTC,CASSPGGGPSSYEQYF
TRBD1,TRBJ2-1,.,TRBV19,TGTGCCAGATACAGGGGTGAGCAGTTCTTC,CARYRGEQFF